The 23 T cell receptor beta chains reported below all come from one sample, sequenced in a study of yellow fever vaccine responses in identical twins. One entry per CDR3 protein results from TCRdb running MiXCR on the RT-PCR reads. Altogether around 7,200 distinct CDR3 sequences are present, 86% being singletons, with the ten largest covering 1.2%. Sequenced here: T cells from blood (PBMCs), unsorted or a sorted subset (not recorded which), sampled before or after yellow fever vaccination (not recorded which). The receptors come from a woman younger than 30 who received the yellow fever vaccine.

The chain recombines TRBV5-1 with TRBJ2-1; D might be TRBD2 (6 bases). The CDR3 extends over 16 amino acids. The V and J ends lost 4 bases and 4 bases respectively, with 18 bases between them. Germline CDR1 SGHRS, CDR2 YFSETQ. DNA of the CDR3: TGCGCCAGCAGCCCAGACGTGGGGGGATCGTACAATGAGCAGTTCTTC. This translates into CASSPDVGGSYNEQFF.

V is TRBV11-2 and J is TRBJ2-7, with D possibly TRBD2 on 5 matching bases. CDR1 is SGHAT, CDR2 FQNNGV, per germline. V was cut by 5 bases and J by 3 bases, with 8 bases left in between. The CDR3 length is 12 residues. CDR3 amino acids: CASSLRGYEQYF. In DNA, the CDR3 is TGTGCCAGCAGCCTCCGGGGCTACGAGCAGTACTTC. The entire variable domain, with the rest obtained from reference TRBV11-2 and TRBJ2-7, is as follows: EAGVAQSPRYKIIEKRQSVAFWCNPISGHATLYWYQQILGQGPKLLIQFQNNGVVDDSQLPKDRFSAERLKGVDSTLKIQPAKLEDSAVYLCASSLRGYEQYFGPGTRLTVT.

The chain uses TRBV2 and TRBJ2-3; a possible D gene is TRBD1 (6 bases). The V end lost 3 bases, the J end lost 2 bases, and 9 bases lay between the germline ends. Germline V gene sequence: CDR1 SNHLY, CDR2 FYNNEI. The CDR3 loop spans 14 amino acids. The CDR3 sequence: CASSEDSYTDTQYF. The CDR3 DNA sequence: TGTGCCAGCAGTGAGGACAGCTACACAGATACGCAGTATTTT. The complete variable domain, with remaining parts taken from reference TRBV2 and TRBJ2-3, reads EPEVTQTPSHQVTQMGQEVILRCVPISNHLYFYWYRQILGQKVEFLVSFYNNEISEKSEIFDDQFSVERPDGSNFTLKIRSTKLEDSAMYFCASSEDSYTDTQYFGPGTRLTVL.

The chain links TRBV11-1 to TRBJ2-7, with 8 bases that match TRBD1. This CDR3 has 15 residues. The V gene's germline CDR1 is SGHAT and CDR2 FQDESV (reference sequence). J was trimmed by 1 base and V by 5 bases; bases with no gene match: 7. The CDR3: CASSHDRQGSYEQYF. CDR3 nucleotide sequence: TGTGCCAGCAGCCATGATCGACAGGGGTCCTACGAGCAGTACTTC.

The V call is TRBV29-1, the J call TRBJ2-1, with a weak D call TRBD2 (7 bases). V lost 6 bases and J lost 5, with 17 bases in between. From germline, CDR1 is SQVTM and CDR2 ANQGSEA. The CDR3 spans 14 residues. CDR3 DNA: TGCAGCGTCCAGAGGGGGAGGGACCACAATGAGCAGTTCTTC. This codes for CSVQRGRDHNEQFF.

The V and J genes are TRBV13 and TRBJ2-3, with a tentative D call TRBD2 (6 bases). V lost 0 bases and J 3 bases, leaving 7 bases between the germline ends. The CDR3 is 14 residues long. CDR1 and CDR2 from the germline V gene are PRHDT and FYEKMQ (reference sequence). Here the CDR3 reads CASSLGEGTDTQYF. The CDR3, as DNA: TGTGCCAGCAGCTTAGGGGAGGGGACAGATACGCAGTATTTT.

The CDR3 loop is CASSQDRGGLRTDTQYF. In DNA form, the CDR3 reads TGTGCCAGCAGCCAAGATCGGGGGGGCCTTCGGACAGATACGCAGTATTTT. The chain couples TRBV14 to TRBJ2-3; 8 nucleotides align to TRBD2. The CDR3 is 17 residues long. Germline-derived CDR1 and CDR2 are SGHDN and FVKESK. The trim removed 0 bases at V and 3 bases at J, leaving 8 bases unmatched.

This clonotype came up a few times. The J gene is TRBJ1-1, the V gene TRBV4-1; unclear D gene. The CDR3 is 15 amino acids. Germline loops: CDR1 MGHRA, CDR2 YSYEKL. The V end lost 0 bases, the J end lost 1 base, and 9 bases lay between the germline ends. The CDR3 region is CASSQDRARNTEAFF. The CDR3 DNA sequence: TGCGCCAGCAGCCAAGATAGAGCCAGGAACACTGAAGCTTTCTTT.

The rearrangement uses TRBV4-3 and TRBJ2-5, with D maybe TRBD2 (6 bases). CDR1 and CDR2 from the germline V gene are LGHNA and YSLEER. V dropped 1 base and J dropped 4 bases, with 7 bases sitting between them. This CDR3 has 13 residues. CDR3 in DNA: TGCGCCAGCAGCCAAGCGGGAGCAGAGACCCAGTACTTC. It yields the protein CASSQAGAETQYF.

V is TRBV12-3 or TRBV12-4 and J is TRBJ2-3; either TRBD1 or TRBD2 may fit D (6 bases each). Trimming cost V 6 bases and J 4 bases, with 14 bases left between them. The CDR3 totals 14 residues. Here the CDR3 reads CASSGGGSADTQYF. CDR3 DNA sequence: TGTGCCAGCAGCGGAGGGGGGTCTGCAGATACGCAGTATTTT.

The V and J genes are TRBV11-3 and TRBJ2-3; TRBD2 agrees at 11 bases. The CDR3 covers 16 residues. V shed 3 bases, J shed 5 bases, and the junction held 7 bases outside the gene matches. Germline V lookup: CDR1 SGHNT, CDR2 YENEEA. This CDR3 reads CASSLTSGNNKDTQYF. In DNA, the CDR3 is TGTGCCAGCAGCTTGACTAGCGGGAATAACAAAGATACGCAGTATTTT.

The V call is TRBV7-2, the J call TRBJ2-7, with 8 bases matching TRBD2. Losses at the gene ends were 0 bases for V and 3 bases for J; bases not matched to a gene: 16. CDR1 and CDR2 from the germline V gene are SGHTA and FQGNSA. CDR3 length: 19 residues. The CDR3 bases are TGTGCCAGCAGCTTAGCGAGCGGGGGCGGGAGAAAGCTCCTCTACGAGCAGTACTTC. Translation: CASSLASGGGRKLLYEQYF.

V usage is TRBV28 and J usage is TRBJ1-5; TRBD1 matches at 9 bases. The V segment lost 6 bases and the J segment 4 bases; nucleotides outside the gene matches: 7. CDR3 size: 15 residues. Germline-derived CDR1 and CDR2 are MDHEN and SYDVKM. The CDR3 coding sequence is TGTGCCAGCAGCGTGGACAGGGGAAGGAATCAGCCCCAGCATTTT. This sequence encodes CASSVDRGRNQPQHF.

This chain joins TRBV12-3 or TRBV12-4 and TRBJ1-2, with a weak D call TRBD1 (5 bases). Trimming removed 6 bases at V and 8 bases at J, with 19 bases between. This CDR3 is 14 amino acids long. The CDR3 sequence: CASSYPRGRGGYTF. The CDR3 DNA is TGTGCCAGCAGCTACCCCCGGGGCCGTGGCGGCTACACCTTC.

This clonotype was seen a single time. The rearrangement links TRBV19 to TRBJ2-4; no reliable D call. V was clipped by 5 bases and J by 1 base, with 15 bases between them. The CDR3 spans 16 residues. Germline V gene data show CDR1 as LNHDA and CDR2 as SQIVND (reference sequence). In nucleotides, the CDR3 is TGTGCCAGTAGTTTCTCGACTGAAGGGGCCAAAAACATTCAGTACTTC. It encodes CASSFSTEGAKNIQYF. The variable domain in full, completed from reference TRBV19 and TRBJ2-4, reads DGGITQSPKYLFRKEGQNVTLSCEQNLNHDAMYWYRQDPGQGLRLIYYSQIVNDFQKGDIAEGYSVSREKKESFPLTVTSAQKNPTAFYLCASSFSTEGAKNIQYFGAGTRLSVL.

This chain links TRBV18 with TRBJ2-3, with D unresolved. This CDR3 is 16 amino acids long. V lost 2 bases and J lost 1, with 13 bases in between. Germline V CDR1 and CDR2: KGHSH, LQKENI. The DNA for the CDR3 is TGTGCCAGCTCACCAACGTGGGGTGGAGGCACAGATACGCAGTATTTT. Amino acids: CASSPTWGGGTDTQYF.

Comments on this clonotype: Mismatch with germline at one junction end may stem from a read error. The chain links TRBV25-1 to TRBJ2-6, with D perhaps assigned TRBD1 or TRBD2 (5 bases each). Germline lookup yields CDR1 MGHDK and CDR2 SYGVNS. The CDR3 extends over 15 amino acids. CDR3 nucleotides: TGTGCCAGCAGTGAAGAGGGAACTGGGGCCACCGTCCTGACTTTC. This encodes CASSEEGTGATVLTF.

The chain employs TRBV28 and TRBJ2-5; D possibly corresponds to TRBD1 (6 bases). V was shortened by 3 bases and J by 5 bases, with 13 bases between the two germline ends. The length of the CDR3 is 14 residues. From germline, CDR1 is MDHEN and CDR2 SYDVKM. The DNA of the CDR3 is TGTGCCAGCAGTTTCTCAGGGGCCTCCGAGACCCAGTACTTC. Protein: CASSFSGASETQYF. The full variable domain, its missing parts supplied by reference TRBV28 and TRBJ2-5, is DVKVTQSSRYLVKRTGEKVFLECVQDMDHENMFWYRQDPGLGLRLIYFSYDVKMKEKGDIPEGYSVSREKKERFSLILESASTNQTSMYLCASSFSGASETQYFGPGTRLLVL.

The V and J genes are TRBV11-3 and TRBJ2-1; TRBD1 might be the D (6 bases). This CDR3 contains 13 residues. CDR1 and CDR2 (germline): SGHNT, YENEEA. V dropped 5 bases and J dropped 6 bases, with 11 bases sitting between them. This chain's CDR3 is CASSPDSPNEQFF. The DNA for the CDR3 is TGTGCCAGCAGCCCGGACAGCCCCAATGAGCAGTTCTTC.

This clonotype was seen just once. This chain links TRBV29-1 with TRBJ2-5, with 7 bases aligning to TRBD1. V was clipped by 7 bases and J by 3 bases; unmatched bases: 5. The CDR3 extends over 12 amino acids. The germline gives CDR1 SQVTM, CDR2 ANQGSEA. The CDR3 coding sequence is TGCAGCGCTGCCCAGGGGGAAGAGACCCAGTACTTC. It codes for CSAAQGEETQYF.

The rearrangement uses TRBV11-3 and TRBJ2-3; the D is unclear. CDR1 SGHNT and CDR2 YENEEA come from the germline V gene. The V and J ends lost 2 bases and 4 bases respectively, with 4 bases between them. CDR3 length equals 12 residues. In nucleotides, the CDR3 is TGTGCCAGCAGCTTATCTGCAGATACGCAGTATTTT. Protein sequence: CASSLSADTQYF.

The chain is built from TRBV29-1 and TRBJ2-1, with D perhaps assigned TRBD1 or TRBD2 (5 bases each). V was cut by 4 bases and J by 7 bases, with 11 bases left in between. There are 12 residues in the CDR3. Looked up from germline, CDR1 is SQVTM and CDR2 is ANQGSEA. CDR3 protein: CSVAWGMNEQFF. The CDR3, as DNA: TGCAGCGTTGCCTGGGGGATGAATGAGCAGTTCTTC.

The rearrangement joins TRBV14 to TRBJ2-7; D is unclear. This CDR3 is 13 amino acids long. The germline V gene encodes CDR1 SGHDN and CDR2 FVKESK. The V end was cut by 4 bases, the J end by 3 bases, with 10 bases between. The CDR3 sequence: CASSRVGDYEQYF. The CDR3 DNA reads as TGTGCCAGCAGCCGGGTAGGAGACTACGAGCAGTACTTC. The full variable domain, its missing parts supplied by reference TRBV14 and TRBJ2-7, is EAGVTQFPSHSVIEKGQTVTLRCDPISGHDNLYWYRRVMGKEIKFLLHFVKESKQDESGMPNNRFLAERTGGTYSTLKVQPAELEDSGVYFCASSRVGDYEQYFGPGTRLTVT.